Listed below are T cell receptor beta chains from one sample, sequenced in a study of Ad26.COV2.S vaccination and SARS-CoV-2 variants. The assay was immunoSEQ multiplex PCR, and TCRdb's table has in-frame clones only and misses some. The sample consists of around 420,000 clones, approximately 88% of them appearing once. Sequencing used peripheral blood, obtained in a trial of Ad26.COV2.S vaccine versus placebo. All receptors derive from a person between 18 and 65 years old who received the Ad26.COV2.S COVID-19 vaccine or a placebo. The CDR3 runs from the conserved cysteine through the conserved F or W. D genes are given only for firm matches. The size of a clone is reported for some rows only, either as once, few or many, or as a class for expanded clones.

CASRRDSYNSPLHF TGTGCCAGCAGGCGGGACAGCTATAATTCACCCCTCCACTTT TRBD1 . TRBJ1-6 TRBV6-5
CASSLDRDYEQYF TGTGCCAGCAGTTTAGATCGTGACTACGAGCAGTACTTC . . TRBJ2-7 TRBV12-3/TRBV12-4
CASSSGLAGGTYNEQFF TGTGCCAGCAGTTCCGGACTAGCGGGGGGAACCTACAATGAGCAGTTCTTC TRBD2 . TRBJ2-1 TRBV27
CASSTGTDEKLFF TGTGCCAGCAGTACCGGGACAGATGAAAAACTGTTTTTT TRBD1 . TRBJ1-4 TRBV28
CASSKGPFPANEKLFF TGTGCCAGCAGTAAGGGACCTTTCCCAGCTAATGAAAAACTGTTTTTT . once TRBJ1-4 TRBV27
CASSQVLGIANTGELFF TGCGCCAGCAGCCAAGTCCTCGGGATTGCGAACACCGGGGAGCTGTTTTTT . . TRBJ2-2 TRBV4-3
CASSLALGLEDYEQYF TGCGCCAGCAGCTTGGCTCTTGGCCTAGAAGACTACGAGCAGTACTTC . . TRBJ2-7 TRBV5-1
CASSAQPGTDTQYF TGTGCCAGCAGCGCCCAACCAGGGACAGATACGCAGTATTTT . . TRBJ2-3 TRBV9
CASSALLGAIGELFF TGTGCCAGCAGCGCGCTCCTTGGGGCGATCGGGGAGCTGTTTTTT . once TRBJ2-2 TRBV11-1
CAWSYQGLGEQYF TGTGCCTGGAGTTATCAGGGCCTGGGGGAGCAGTACTTC . few TRBJ2-7 TRBV30
CASSYAGYEQYF TGTGCCAGCAGCTATGCAGGCTACGAGCAGTACTTC . once TRBJ2-7 TRBV7-6
CASSLAPPSAYEQYF TGCGCCAGCAGCTTGGCCCCCCCGAGTGCCTACGAGCAGTACTTC . . TRBJ2-7 TRBV5-1
CASSPYRDSVEAFF TGTGCCAGCAGTCCGTATAGGGACAGTGTTGAAGCTTTCTTT TRBD1 . TRBJ1-1 TRBV27
CASSLRDSGADTQYF TGTGCCAGCAGCTTGAGGGACTCTGGGGCAGATACGCAGTATTTT . . TRBJ2-3 TRBV7-3
CASSLQRQGAWPQHF TGTGCCAGCAGCTTACAGAGACAGGGTGCGTGGCCCCAGCATTTT TRBD1 . TRBJ1-5 TRBV7-2
CASSIGLAAETQYF TGTGCCAGCAGCATAGGACTAGCGGCAGAGACCCAGTACTTC TRBD2 once TRBJ2-5 TRBV5-4
CASSYRGLISNEQFF TGTGCCAGCAGCTACAGGGGATTAATTTCGAATGAGCAGTTCTTC TRBD1 . TRBJ2-1 TRBV28
CATRTGTRNTEAFF TGTGCCACTCGGACCGGGACAAGGAACACTGAAGCTTTCTTT . . TRBJ1-1 TRBV15
CASSEMTGLGEQYF TGCGCCAGCAGCGAAATGACAGGGTTAGGCGAGCAGTACTTC TRBD1 . TRBJ2-7 TRBV5-1
CASSPPGTDTQYF TGTGCCAGTAGTCCCCCAGGCACAGATACGCAGTATTTT . . TRBJ2-3 TRBV19
CASSYSKTPPYEQYF TGTGCCAGCAGTTACTCGAAAACCCCTCCCTACGAGCAGTACTTC . . TRBJ2-7 TRBV6-2/TRBV6-3
CASRTGQGYTF TGTGCCAGCCGGACAGGGCAAGGCTACACCTTC TRBD1 . TRBJ1-2 TRBV12-3/TRBV12-4
CASSSHEQYF TGTGCCAGCAGCAGCCACGAGCAGTACTTC . few TRBJ2-7 TRBV6-5
CASSSRQNTEAFF TGTGCCAGCAGCAGCCGACAGAACACTGAAGCTTTCTTT . . TRBJ1-1 TRBV6-2/TRBV6-3
CAWSPGQSADTQYF TGTGCCTGGAGTCCGGGACAGAGCGCAGATACGCAGTATTTT TRBD1 once TRBJ2-3 TRBV30
CASSSNDRFSYNSPLHF TGTGCCAGCAGCTCAAATGACAGGTTCTCCTATAATTCACCCCTCCACTTT . . TRBJ1-6 TRBV7-2
CASSESAGTGGTQYF TGTGCCAGCAGTGAGTCGGCGGGGACCGGGGGGACCCAGTACTTC . . TRBJ2-5 TRBV2
CASSTPAGYTF TGTGCCAGCAGTACTCCGGCGGGCTACACCTTC . . TRBJ1-2 TRBV28
CASSPGTGGGYGYTF TGTGCCAGCAGTCCTGGGACAGGGGGCGGGTATGGCTACACCTTC TRBD1 . TRBJ1-2 TRBV27
CASSSYRFSGNTIYF TGTGCCAGCAGCTCATACAGGTTCTCTGGAAACACCATATATTTT . . TRBJ1-3 TRBV7-2
CASKVRGNEQFF TGTGCCAGCAAGGTTAGGGGCAATGAGCAGTTCTTC . . TRBJ2-1 TRBV12-3/TRBV12-4
CASSLWSYEQYF TGTGCCAGCAGCTTGTGGTCCTACGAGCAGTACTTC . . TRBJ2-7 TRBV11-2
CASSQPQGLPNTGELFF TGTGCCAGCAGCCAACCGCAGGGGTTACCGAACACCGGGGAGCTGTTTTTT . . TRBJ2-2 TRBV4-2
CASRLTGNLYEQYF TGTGCCAGCAGACTCACAGGGAACCTCTACGAGCAGTACTTC . . TRBJ2-7 TRBV5-5
CSVELVNEETQYF TGCAGCGTTGAATTGGTGAATGAAGAGACCCAGTACTTC . few TRBJ2-5 TRBV29-1
CASSEVRNHAYEQYF TGTGCCAGCAGTGAAGTTCGCAATCACGCCTACGAGCAGTACTTC . . TRBJ2-7 TRBV2
CASHAGGSSYNEQFF TGTGCCAGCCACGCGGGCGGTAGCTCCTACAATGAGCAGTTCTTC . . TRBJ2-1 TRBV18
CASSFSNSPLHF TGTGCCAGCAGTTTCAGCAATTCACCCCTCCACTTT . . TRBJ1-6 TRBV28
CASSQGTDDYEQYF TGCGCCAGCAGCCAAGGGACAGACGACTACGAGCAGTACTTC . . TRBJ2-7 TRBV4-3
CASSPSLDRARYTEAFF TGTGCCAGCTCCCCCTCACTGGACAGGGCTAGATACACTGAAGCTTTCTTT TRBD1 . TRBJ1-1 TRBV18
CASSLGLLAGGQSQYF TGTGCCAGCAGCTTGGGACTACTAGCGGGGGGGCAGTCGCAGTATTTT TRBD2 . TRBJ2-3 TRBV7-9
CASSRLLDGEETQYF TGCGCCAGCAGCCGACTACTTGACGGCGAGGAGACCCAGTACTTC . . TRBJ2-5 TRBV4-3
CASSQDFTGSEQYF TGTGCCAGCAGCCAAGACTTTACAGGGAGCGAGCAGTACTTC . . TRBJ2-7 TRBV3-1/TRBV3-2
CASSTTVNTEAFF TGTGCCAGTAGTACAACAGTGAACACTGAAGCTTTCTTT . . TRBJ1-1 TRBV19
CASSVADTYEQYF TGTGCCAGCAGCGTAGCGGACACCTACGAGCAGTACTTC . . TRBJ2-7 TRBV9